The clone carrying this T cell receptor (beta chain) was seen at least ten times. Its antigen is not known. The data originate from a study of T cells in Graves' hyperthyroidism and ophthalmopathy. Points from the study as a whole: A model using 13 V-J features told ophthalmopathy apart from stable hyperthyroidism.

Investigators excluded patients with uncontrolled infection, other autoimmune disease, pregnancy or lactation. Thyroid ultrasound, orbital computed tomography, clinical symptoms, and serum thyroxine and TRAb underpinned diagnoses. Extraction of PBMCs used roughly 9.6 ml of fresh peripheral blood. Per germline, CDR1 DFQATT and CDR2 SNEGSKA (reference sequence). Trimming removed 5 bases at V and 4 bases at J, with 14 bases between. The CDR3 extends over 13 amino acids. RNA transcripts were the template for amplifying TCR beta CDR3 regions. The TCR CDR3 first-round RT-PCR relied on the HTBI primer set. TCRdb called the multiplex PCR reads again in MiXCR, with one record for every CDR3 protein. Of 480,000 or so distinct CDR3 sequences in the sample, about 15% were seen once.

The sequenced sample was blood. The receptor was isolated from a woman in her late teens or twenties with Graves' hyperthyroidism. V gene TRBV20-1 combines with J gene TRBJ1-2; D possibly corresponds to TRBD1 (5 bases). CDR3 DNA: TGCAGTGCTGGCAAGGACGGGGGCTATGGCTACACCTTC. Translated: CSAGKDGGYGYTF.